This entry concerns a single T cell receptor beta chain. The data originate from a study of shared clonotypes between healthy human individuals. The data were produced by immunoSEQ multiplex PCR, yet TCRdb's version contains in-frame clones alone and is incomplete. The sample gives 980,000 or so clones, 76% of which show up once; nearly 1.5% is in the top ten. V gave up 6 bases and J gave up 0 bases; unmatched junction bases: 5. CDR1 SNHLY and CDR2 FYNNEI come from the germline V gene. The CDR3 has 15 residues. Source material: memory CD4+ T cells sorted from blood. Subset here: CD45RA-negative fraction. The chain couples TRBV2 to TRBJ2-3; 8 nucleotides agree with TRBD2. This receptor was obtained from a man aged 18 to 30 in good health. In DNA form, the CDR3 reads TGTGCCAGCAGCCTTACTAGCGGAAGCACAGATACGCAGTATTTT. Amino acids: CASSLTSGSTDTQYF.